The 10 T cell receptor beta chains in this list originate from one sample, sequenced in a study of CD4 T cells in relation to SARS-CoV-2 and coronaviruses. Sequencing was performed with immunoSEQ multiplex PCR; in TCRdb, only in-frame clones are kept and a portion is missing. Counted here are 37,000 or so clones, approximately 86% occurring once; the ten biggest clones make up around 4.8%. Their cognate antigens are unknown. The material sequenced was naive CD4+ T cells from PBMCs, cultured in vitro. This sample's subset: naive CD4+ T cells isolated by negative enrichment. The receptors here all came from an adult with COVID-19.

A single count supports this clone. The chain uses TRBV30 and TRBJ2-1; TRBD1 agrees at 7 bases. This CDR3 has 14 amino acids. J lost 4 bases, V lost 5 bases, and 8 bases had no gene match. Germline V gene sequence: CDR1 GTSNPN, CDR2 SVGIG (reference sequence). CDR3 nucleotide sequence: TGTGCCTGGGAGAACAGGGGCAGGTACAATGAGCAGTTCTTC. Protein product: CAWENRGRYNEQFF. Combining the CDR3 with reference TRBV30 and TRBJ2-1 gives the whole variable domain SQTIHQWPATLVQPVGSPLSLECTVEGTSNPNLYWYRQAAGRGLQLLFYSVGIGQISSEVPQNLSASRPQDRQFILSSKKLLLSDSGFYLCAWENRGRYNEQFFGPGTRLTVL.

The chain uses TRBV27 and TRBJ2-3; D not certain. The CDR3 is made up of 14 amino acids. The V gene's germline CDR1 is MNHEY and CDR2 SMNVEV (reference sequence). The V end lost 6 bases, the J end lost 3 bases, and 13 bases lay between the germline ends. DNA for the CDR3: TGTGCCAGCAGGTTTATATGGGGTACAGATACGCAGTATTTT. Its protein is CASRFIWGTDTQYF.

This chain joins TRBV7-3 and TRBJ2-1, with TRBD1 matching 9 bases. With V trimmed by 4 bases and J by 4 bases, 5 bases remained unmatched. The CDR3 contains 15 residues. Germline V lookup: CDR1 SGHTA, CDR2 FQGTGA. The CDR3 DNA is TGTGCCAGCAGCTCGCCGGGACAGGGTTACAATGAGCAGTTCTTC. This codes for CASSSPGQGYNEQFF.

This chain uses TRBV20-1 with TRBJ1-4; perhaps TRBD1 as D (5 bases). Germline CDR1 is DFQATT and CDR2 is SNEGSKA (reference sequence). This CDR3 contains 14 residues. V was shortened by 3 bases and J by 2 bases, with 10 bases between the two germline ends. The CDR3 bases are TGCAGTGCTAGTAGGTCAGGGACTAATGAAAAACTGTTTTTT. This gives the protein CSASRSGTNEKLFF.

The V and J genes are TRBV4-3 and TRBJ2-1, with 10 bases that match TRBD2. Germline CDR1 LGHNA, CDR2 YSLEER. The CDR3 totals 18 residues. Trimming took 1 base from V and 1 from J; bases not matched to a gene: 7. CDR3 amino acids: CASSQVPSGGRSYNEQFF. The CDR3 bases are TGCGCCAGCAGCCAAGTCCCTAGCGGGGGAAGATCCTACAATGAGCAGTTCTTC.

The genes are TRBV19 and TRBJ1-5; TRBD1 might be the D (6 bases). Trimming shortened V by 3 bases and J by 9 bases, and 9 bases separated the two germline ends. CDR1 LNHDA and CDR2 SQIVND come from the germline V gene (reference sequence). This CDR3 region has 12 residues. This chain's CDR3 is CASSIETGPQHF. CDR3 DNA sequence: TGTGCCAGTAGTATTGAGACAGGGCCCCAGCATTTT.

The chain couples TRBV15 to TRBJ1-2; possible D gene TRBD1, 6 bases. Germline V gene data show CDR1 as LNHNV and CDR2 as YYDKDF (reference sequence). V was clipped by 0 bases and J by 7 bases, with 21 bases between them. The CDR3 spans 17 residues. The CDR3 sequence is CATSRDSGSGGRLGYTF. The CDR3 bases are TGTGCCACCAGCAGAGATTCAGGCTCCGGGGGGCGGCTTGGCTACACCTTC.

The chain is built from TRBV28 and TRBJ2-5; the D is unclear. The CDR3 contains 14 residues. Germline V lookup: CDR1 MDHEN, CDR2 SYDVKM. Trimming removed 7 bases from V and 1 base from J, with 13 bases in between. The CDR3 is CASMRTLGQETQYF. The CDR3 DNA sequence: TGTGCCAGCATGCGGACCCTTGGCCAAGAGACCCAGTACTTC.

This sequence joins TRBV11-2 and TRBJ2-5; 7 nucleotides align to TRBD1. Unmatched junction bases numbered 17, after V lost 2 bases and J lost 5 bases. The CDR3 has 18 amino acids. Germline assignment: CDR1 SGHAT and CDR2 FQNNGV. This chain's CDR3 is CASSLTRWSTGNGETQYF. The CDR3 DNA reads TGTGCCAGCAGCTTAACAAGGTGGTCGACAGGGAACGGGGAGACCCAGTACTTC.

Here the CDR3 reads CASSLIPKGSTGELFF. The DNA for the CDR3 is TGTGCCAGCAGCTTAATTCCTAAAGGGTCCACCGGGGAGCTGTTTTTT. The chain is built from TRBV7-3 and TRBJ2-2; D unresolved. Trimming took 1 base from V and 4 from J, leaving 13 bases between them. CDR3 size: 16 residues. Germline assignment: CDR1 SGHTA and CDR2 FQGTGA.